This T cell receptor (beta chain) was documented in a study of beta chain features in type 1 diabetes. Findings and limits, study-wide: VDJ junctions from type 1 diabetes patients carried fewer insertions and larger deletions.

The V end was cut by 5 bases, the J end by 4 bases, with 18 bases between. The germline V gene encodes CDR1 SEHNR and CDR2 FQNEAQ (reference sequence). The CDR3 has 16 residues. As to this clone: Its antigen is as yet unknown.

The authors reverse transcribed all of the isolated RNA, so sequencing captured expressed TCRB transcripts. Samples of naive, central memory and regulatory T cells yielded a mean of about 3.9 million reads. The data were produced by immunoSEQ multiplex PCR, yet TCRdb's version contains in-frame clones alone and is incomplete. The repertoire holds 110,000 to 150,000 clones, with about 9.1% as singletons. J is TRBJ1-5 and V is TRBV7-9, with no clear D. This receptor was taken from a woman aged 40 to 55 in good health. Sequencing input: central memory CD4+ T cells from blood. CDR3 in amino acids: CASSPSAATGNQPQHF. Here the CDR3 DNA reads TGTGCCAGCAGCCCATCGGCCGCCACGGGGAATCAGCCCCAGCATTTT.